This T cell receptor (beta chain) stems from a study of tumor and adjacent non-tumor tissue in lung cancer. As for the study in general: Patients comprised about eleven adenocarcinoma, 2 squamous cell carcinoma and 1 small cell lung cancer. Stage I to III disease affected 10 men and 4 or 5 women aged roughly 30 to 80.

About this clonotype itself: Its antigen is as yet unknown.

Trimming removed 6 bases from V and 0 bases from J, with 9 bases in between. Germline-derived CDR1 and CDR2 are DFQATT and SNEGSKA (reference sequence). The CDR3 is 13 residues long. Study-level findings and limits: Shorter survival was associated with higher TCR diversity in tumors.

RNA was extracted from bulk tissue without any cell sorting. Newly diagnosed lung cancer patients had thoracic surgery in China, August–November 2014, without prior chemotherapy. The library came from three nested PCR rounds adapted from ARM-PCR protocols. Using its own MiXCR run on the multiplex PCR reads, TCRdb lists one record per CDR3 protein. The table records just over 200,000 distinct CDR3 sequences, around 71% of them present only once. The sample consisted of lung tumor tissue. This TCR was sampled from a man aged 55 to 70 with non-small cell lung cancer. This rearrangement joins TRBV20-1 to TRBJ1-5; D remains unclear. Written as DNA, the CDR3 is TGCAGTGCCATCAATGATAGCAATCAGCCCCAGCATTTT. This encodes CSAINDSNQPQHF.